Included here is one TCR beta chain sequence, with context. The source of the sample is a study of blood T cell repertoires in COVID-19. Looking at the study overall: Italy, Spain and the United States were the sources of the convalescent and acute COVID-19 samples. T cells, B-cell-depleted T cells, or PBMCs supplied cDNA or gDNA.

How the authors handled the data: Amplification of reference gene primers provided the estimated nucleated cell counts. TCRdb's copy holds only in-frame clones and misses some; the assay was immunoSEQ multiplex PCR. The V and J calls and clone size were taken over from that table, and D and trimming were inferred from the DNA. Among about 240,000 clones, 83% were seen once, and the ten largest hold more than 5.5%. Material: peripheral blood. The clonotype was recovered from a human donor in a cohort sampled during active COVID-19.

The CDR3 is CASSPFGGTYGYTF. CDR3 sequence (DNA): TGTGCCAGCAGTCCCTTTGGAGGGACCTATGGCTACACCTTC. This chain links TRBV27 with TRBJ1-2, with D maybe TRBD1 (5 bases). This CDR3 contains 14 residues. Germline values: CDR1 MNHEY, CDR2 SMNVEV (reference sequence). The V and J ends lost 5 bases and 4 bases respectively, with 14 bases between them.